This section outlines one T cell receptor (beta chain) sequence together with its context. This sample stems from a study of blood T cell repertoires in COVID-19. On the study more broadly: There were acute and convalescent COVID-19 samples, and they came from the United States, Italy and Spain. From T cells, B-cell-depleted T cells, or PBMCs came the material, which was cDNA or gDNA.

The CDR3 extends over 16 amino acids. CDR1 LGHNA and CDR2 YNFKEQ come from the germline V gene. Trimming at V came to 5 bases and at J to 2 bases, leaving 11 bases not matched to a gene. Source study methods: Estimates of nucleated cell counts were drawn from the amplification of reference gene primers. Method: immunoSEQ multiplex PCR; TCRdb's copy keeps in-frame clones and lacks some. V, J and clone size are taken as reported in that table, and D and trimming were inferred from the DNA itself. Here the sample spans 65,000 to 95,000 clones, 80% being singletons. This receptor was obtained from a middle-aged woman with active or convalescent COVID-19. The sample was peripheral blood. This chain uses TRBV4-2 with TRBJ1-2, with 7 bases matching TRBD1. DNA of the CDR3: TGTGCCAGCAGCGATTTTGCCTTGGGACAGAACTATGGCTACACCTTC. It encodes CASSDFALGQNYGYTF.